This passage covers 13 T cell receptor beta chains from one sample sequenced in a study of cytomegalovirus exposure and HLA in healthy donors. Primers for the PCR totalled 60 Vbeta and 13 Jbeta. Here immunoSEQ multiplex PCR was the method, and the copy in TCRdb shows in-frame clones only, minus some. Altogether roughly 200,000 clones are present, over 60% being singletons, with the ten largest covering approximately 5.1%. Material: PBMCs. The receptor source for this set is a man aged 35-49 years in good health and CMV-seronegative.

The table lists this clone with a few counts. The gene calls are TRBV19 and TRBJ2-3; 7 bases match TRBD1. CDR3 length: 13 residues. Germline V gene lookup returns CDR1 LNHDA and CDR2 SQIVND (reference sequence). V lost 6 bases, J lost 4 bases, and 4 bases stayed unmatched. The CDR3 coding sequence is TGTGCCAGTAGAGAAGGGGGCGCAGATACGCAGTATTTT. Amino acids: CASREGGADTQYF.

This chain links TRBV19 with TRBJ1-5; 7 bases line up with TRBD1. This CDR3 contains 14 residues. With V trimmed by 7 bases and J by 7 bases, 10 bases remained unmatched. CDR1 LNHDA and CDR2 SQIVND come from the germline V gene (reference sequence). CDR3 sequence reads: CASIATGKAQPQHF. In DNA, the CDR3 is TGTGCCAGTATTGCGACAGGGAAGGCCCAGCCCCAGCATTTT.

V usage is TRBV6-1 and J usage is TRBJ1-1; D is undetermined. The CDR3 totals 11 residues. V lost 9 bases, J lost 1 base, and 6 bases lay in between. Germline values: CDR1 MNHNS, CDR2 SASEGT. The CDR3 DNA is TGTGCCAGTCGGGAGAACACTGAAGCTTTCTTT. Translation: CASRENTEAFF.

CDR3 DNA sequence: TGTGCCAGCATCGAGAACAGGGGAAATCAGCCCCAGCATTTT. Amino acid sequence: CASIENRGNQPQHF. This chain joins TRBV6-1 and TRBJ1-5; 7 bases are shared with TRBD1. V dropped 7 bases and J dropped 4; count of bases not matched to a gene: 7. The germline V gene encodes CDR1 MNHNS and CDR2 SASEGT. This CDR3 contains 14 residues.

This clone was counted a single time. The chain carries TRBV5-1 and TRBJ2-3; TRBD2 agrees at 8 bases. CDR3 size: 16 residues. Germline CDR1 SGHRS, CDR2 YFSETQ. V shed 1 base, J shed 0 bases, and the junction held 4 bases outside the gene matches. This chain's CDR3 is CASSLRASGSTDTQYF. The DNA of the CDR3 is TGCGCCAGCAGCTTGAGGGCTAGCGGGAGCACAGATACGCAGTATTTT.

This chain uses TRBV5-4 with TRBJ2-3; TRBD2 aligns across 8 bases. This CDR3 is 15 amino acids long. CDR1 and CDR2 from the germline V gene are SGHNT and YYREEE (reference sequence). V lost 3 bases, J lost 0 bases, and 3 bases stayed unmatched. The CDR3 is CASSSGGASTDTQYF. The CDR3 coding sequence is TGTGCCAGCAGCTCCGGGGGGGCAAGCACAGATACGCAGTATTTT.

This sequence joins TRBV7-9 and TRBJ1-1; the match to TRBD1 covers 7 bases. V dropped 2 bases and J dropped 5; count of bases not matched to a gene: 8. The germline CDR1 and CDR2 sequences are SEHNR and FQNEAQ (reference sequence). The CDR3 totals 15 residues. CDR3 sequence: CASSLNPTGKTEAFF. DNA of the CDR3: TGTGCCAGCAGCTTAAACCCGACAGGGAAGACTGAAGCTTTCTTT.

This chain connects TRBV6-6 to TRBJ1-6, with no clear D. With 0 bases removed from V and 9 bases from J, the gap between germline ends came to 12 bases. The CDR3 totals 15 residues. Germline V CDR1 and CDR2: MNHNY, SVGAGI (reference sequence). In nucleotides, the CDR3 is TGTGCCAGCAGTTACTCGAAAGGGAGCGGTTCACCCCTCCACTTT. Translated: CASSYSKGSGSPLHF.

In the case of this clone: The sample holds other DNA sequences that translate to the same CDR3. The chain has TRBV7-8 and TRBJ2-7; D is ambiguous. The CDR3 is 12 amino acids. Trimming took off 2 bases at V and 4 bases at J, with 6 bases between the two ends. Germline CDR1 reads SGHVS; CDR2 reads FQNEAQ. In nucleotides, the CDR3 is TGTGCCAGCAGCTTAAACGGTTACGAGCAGTACTTC. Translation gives CASSLNGYEQYF.

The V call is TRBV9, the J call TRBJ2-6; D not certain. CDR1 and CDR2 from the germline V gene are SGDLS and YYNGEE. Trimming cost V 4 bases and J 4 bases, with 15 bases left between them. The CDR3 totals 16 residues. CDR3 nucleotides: TGTGCCAGCAGCTCTATGACCGGGTGGGGGGCCAACGTCCTGACTTTC. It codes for CASSSMTGWGANVLTF.

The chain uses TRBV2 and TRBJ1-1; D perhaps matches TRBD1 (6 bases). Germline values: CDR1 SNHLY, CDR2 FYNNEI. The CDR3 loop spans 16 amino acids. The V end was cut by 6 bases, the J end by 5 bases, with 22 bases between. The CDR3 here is CASSPPGRGPGTEAFF. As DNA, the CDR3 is TGTGCCAGCAGCCCCCCGGGGCGGGGGCCGGGGACTGAAGCTTTCTTT.

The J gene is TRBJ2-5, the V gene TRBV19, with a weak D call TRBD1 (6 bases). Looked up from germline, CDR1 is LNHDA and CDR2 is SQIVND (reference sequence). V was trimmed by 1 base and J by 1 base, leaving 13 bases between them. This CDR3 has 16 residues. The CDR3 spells CASSIGTVNSQETQYF. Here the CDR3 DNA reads TGTGCCAGTAGTATAGGGACAGTGAATTCCCAAGAGACCCAGTACTTC.

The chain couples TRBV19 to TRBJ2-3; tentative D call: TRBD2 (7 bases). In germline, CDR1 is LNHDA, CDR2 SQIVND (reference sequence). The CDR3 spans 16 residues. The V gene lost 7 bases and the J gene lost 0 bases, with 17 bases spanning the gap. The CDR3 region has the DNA TGTGCCAGTAATCTAGGGGGGGCAGCTAGCACAGATACGCAGTATTTT. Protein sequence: CASNLGGAASTDTQYF.